The present T cell receptor (beta chain) was sequenced within a study of Graves' ophthalmopathy and Graves' hyperthyroidism. Scientists amplified the TCR beta CDR3 regions from RNA transcripts. HTBI primers were used in a first-round RT-PCR, which preceded a second-round multiplex PCR. Using its own MiXCR run on the multiplex PCR reads, TCRdb lists one record per CDR3 protein. The sample yields more than 550,000 distinct CDR3 sequences, roughly 41% seen once. Looked up from germline, CDR1 is MGHDK and CDR2 is SYGVNS. The CDR3 runs 14 residues. Trimming removed 4 bases from V and 5 bases from J, with 12 bases in between.

The rearrangement uses TRBV25-1 and TRBJ1-5; D is perhaps TRBD1 (5 bases). The sequenced sample was peripheral blood. This clonotype was sampled from an adult man with Graves' ophthalmopathy. The CDR3 loop is CASSGSGTYQPQHF. The DNA for the CDR3 is TGTGCCAGCAGTGGCTCAGGGACCTATCAGCCCCAGCATTTT.